Sequencing of this T cell receptor beta chain was carried out in a study of blood T cell repertoires in COVID-19. Turning to the study itself: From the United States, Italy and Spain came samples of acute and convalescent COVID-19. T cells, B-cell-depleted T cells, or PBMCs provided the cDNA or gDNA that served as material.

Original processing notes: The authors estimated nucleated cell counts from reference gene primer amplification. Produced via immunoSEQ multiplex PCR; TCRdb's table is partial and in-frame only. That table supplies the V and J calls and clone size; D and trimming were determined from the DNA. The data contain around 260,000 clones, 86% of them seen just once; the ten biggest clones take up around 10%. The CDR3 spans 13 residues. Germline CDR1 MNHEY, CDR2 SMNVEV (reference sequence). Trimming shortened V by 3 bases and J by 1 base, and 7 bases separated the two germline ends. The sequenced sample was peripheral blood. The receptor's source is a man aged 40-49 years who had recovered from COVID-19. This chain uses TRBV27 with TRBJ2-7; D call uncertain. The CDR3 is CASSFLQSYEQYF. CDR3 coding DNA: TGTGCCAGCAGTTTTTTACAGTCCTACGAGCAGTACTTC.